This TCR beta chain was documented in a study of identical twins. Study-level results: With abundant cord blood beta clonotypes, insertions were fewer; memory repertoires showed no such pattern. Models underestimated out-of-frame TCR alpha sharing in monozygotic twins. Potential partial confounding of zero-insertion analyses by invariant MAIT and iNKT cells was noted.

Points on this clonotype: What it binds is unknown.

CDR1 is SEHNR, CDR2 FQNEAQ, per germline (reference sequence). This CDR3 is built from 17 residues. TCRdb re-called the 5' RACE reads with MiXCR, one entry per CDR3 protein. In the table there are about 720,000 distinct CDR3 sequences, around a sixth of which are singletons. A further study also used this sample, focusing on T cells expressing NK-cell markers. From that study: Among the eight sequenced donors, seven tested HCMV-seropositive and one tested seronegative.

Source material: PBMCs. The clonotype was recovered from a woman aged 18 to 35 in good health. The J gene is TRBJ2-3, the V gene TRBV7-9; TRBD2 matches 12 bases. CDR3 sequence: CAITSRLAGGPVGTQYF. The CDR3 DNA sequence: TGTGCAATAACTTCGCGGCTAGCGGGGGGGCCGGTGGGTACGCAGTATTTT. The full variable domain, completed using reference TRBV7-9 and TRBJ2-3, is DTGVSQNPRHKITKRGQNVTFRCDPISEHNRLYWYRQTLGQGPEFLTYFQNEAQLEKSRLLSDRFSAERPKGSFSTLEIQRTEQGDSAMYLCAITSRLAGGPVGTQYFGPGTRLTVL.